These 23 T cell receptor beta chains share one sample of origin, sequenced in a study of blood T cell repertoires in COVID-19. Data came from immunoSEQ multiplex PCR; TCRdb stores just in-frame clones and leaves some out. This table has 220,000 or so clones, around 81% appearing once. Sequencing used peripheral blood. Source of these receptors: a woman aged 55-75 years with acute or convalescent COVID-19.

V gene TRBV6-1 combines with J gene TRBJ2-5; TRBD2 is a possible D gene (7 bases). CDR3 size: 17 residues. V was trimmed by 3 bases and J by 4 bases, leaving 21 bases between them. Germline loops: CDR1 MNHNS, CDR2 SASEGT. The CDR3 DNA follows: TGTGCCAGCAGTGATAGCCAGGGGCGGGGGTATAGAGAGACCCAGTACTTC. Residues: CASSDSQGRGYRETQYF.

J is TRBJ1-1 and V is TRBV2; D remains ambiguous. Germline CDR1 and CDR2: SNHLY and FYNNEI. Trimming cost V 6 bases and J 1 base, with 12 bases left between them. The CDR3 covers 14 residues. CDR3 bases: TGTGCCAGCAGAACATACGGAGCGAACACTGAAGCTTTCTTT. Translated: CASRTYGANTEAFF.

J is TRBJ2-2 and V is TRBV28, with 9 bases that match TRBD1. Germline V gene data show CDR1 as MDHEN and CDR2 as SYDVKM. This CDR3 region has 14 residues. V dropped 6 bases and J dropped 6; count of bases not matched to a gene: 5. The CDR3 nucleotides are TGTGCCAGCAGCGAGACAGGGGGGTCCGGGGAGCTGTTTTTT. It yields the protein CASSETGGSGELFF.

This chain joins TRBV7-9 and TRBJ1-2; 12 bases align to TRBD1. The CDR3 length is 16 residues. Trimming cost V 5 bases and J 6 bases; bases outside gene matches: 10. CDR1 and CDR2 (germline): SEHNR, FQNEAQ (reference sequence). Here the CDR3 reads CASSPTTGTGGHGYTF. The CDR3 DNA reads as TGTGCCAGCAGCCCCACGACCGGGACAGGGGGCCATGGCTACACCTTC.

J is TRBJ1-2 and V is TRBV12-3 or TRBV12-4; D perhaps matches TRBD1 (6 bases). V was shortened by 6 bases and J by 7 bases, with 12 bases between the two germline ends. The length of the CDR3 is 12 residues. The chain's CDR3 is CASRPQGGGYTF. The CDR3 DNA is TGTGCCAGCAGACCACAGGGTGGTGGCTACACCTTC.

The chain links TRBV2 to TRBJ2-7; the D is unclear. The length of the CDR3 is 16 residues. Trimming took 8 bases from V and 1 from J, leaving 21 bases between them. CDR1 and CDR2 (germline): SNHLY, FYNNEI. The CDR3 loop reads CASRILAVDVSYEQYF. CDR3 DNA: TGTGCCAGCCGTATCTTGGCGGTAGATGTTTCCTACGAGCAGTACTTC.

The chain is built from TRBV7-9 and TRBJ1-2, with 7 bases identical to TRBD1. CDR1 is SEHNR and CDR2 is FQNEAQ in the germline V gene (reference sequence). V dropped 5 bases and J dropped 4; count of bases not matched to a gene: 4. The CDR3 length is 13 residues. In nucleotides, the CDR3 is TGTGCCAGCAGCCCGGGACAGACCTATGGCTACACCTTC. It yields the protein CASSPGQTYGYTF.

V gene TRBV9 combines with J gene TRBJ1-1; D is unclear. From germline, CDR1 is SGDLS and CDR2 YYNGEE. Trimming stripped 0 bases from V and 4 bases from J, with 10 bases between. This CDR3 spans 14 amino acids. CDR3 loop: CASSVDVRFTEAFF. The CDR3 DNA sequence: TGTGCCAGCAGCGTAGATGTGCGTTTCACTGAAGCTTTCTTT.

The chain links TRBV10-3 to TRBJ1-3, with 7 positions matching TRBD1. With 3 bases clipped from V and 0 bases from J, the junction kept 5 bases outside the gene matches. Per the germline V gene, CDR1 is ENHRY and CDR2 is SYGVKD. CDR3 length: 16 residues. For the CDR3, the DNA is TGTGCCATCAGTGACTTGAGGACAGGCTCTGGAAACACCATATATTTT. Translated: CAISDLRTGSGNTIYF.

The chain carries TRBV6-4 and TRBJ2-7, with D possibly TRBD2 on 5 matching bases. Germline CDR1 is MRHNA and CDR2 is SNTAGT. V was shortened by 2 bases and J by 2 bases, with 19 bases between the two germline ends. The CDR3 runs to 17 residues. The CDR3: CASSDPPGAALPYEQYF. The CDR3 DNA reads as TGTGCCAGCAGTGACCCCCCCGGAGCGGCGCTACCCTACGAGCAGTACTTC.

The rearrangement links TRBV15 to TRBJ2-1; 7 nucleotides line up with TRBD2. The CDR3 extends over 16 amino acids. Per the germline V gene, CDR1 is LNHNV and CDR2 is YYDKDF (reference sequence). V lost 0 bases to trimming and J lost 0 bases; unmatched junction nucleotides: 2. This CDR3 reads CATSRDRGVSYNEQFF. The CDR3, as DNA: TGTGCCACCAGCAGAGATCGGGGGGTCTCCTACAATGAGCAGTTCTTC.

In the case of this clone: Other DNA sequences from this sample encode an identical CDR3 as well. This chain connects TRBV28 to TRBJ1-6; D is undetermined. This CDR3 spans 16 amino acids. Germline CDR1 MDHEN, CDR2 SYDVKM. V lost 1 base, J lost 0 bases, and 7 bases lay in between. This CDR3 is CASSLSGSSYNSPLHF. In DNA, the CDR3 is TGTGCCAGCAGTTTATCTGGGAGCTCCTATAATTCACCCCTCCACTTT.

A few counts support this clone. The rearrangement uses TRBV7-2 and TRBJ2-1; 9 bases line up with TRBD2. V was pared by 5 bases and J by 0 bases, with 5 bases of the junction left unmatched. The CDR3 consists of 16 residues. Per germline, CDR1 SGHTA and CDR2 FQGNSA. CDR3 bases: TGTGCCAGCAGCACGATAGCGGGGGTCTCCTACAATGAGCAGTTCTTC. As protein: CASSTIAGVSYNEQFF.

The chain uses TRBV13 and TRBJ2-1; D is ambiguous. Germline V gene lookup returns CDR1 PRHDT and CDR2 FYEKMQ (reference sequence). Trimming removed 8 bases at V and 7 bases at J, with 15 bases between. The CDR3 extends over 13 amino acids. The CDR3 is CASGVRRSNEQFF. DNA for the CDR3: TGTGCCAGCGGAGTTCGGCGTTCTAATGAGCAGTTCTTC.

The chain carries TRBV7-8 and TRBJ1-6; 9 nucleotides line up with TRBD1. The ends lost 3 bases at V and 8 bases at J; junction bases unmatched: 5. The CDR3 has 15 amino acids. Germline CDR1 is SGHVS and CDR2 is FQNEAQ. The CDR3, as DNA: TGTGCCAGCAGCTTTCTTCGGGACAGGGATTCACCCCTCCACTTT. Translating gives CASSFLRDRDSPLHF.

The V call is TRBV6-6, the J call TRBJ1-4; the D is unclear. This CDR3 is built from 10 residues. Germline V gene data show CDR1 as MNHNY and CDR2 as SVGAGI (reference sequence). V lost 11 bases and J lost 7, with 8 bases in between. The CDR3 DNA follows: TGTGCCTCGGGTTTTGAAAAACTGTTTTTT. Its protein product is CASGFEKLFF.

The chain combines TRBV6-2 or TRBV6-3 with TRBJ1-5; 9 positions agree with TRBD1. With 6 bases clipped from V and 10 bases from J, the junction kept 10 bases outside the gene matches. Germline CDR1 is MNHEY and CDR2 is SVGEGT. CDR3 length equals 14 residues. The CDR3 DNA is TGTGCCAGCAGCAACACAGGGGGCCTATCCCCCCAGCATTTT. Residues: CASSNTGGLSPQHF.

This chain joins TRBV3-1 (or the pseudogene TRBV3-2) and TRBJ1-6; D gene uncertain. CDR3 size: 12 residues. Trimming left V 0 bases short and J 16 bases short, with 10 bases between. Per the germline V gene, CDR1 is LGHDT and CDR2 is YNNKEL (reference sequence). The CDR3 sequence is CASSQDGLTLHF. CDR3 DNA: TGTGCCAGCAGCCAAGACGGGTTAACTCTCCACTTT.

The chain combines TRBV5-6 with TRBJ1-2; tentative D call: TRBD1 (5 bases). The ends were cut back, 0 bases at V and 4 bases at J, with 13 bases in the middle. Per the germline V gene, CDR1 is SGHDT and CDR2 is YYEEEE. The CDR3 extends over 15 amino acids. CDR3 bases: TGTGCCAGCAGCTTGGACGTTGGTGGGGCCTATGGCTACACCTTC. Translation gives CASSLDVGGAYGYTF. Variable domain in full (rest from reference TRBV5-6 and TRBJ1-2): DAGVTQSPTHLIKTRGQQVTLRCSPKSGHDTVSWYQQALGQGPQFIFQYYEEEERQRGNFPDRFSGHQFPNYSSELNVNALLLGDSALYLCASSLDVGGAYGYTFGSGTRLTVV.

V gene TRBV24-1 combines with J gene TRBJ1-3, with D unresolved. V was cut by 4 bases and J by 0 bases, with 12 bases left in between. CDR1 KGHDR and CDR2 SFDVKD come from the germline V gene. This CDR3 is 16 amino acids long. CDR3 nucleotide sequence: TGTGCCACCAGTGAACCGAGGGAGAACTCTGGAAACACCATATATTTT. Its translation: CATSEPRENSGNTIYF.

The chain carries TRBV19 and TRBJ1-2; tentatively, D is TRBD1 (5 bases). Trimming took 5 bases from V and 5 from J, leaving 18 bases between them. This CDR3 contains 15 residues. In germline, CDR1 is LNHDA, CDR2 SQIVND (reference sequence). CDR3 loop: CASSATGPGRYGYTF. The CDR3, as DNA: TGTGCCAGTAGTGCTACAGGTCCGGGCCGGTATGGCTACACCTTC.

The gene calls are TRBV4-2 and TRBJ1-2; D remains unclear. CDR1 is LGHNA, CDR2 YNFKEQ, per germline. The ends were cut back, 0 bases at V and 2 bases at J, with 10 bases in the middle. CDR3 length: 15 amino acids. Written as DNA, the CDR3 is TGTGCCAGCAGCCAAGATACCGAGATCAACTATGGCTACACCTTC. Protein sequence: CASSQDTEINYGYTF.

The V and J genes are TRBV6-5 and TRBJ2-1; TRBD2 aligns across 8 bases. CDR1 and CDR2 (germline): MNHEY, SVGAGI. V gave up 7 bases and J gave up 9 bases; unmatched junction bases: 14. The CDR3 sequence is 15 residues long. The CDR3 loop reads CASTREGGGISEQFF. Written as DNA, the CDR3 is TGTGCCAGCACCCGGGAGGGGGGCGGTATTAGTGAGCAGTTCTTC.